This T cell receptor beta chain was identified during a study of human T cells and chemical hapten exposure. Time point meaning: patch test 2, 6 weeks after DPC sensitization. As to treatment: therapeutic diphenylcyclopropenone sensitization with weekly scalp DPC. The CDR3 spans 8 residues. Looked up from germline, CDR1 is SGHTS and CDR2 is YDEGEE. TCRdb called the RACE reads again in MiXCR, with one record for every CDR3 protein. Of 110,000 or so distinct CDR3 sequences listed, 9.2% were seen once; the top ten hold 2.5% to 3.5%. With respect to this clonotype: One junction end disagrees with the germline gene, perhaps due to a read error.

Sample: whole blood, taken in connection with sensitization to the hapten diphenylcyclopropenone (DPC). This receptor was identified in a woman in her forties with alopecia areata. Some clones in this sample may be carry-over from other donors' samples. J is TRBJ1-2 and V is TRBV5-8; the D is unclear. CDR3 DNA: TGTACCAGCAGCCTAGGCGGGTTC. Translating gives CTSSLGGF.